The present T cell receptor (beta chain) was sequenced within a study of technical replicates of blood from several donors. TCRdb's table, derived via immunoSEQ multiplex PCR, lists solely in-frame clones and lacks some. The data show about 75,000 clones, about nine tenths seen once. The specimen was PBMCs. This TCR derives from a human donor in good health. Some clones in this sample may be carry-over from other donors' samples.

CDR3 sequence (DNA): TGTGCCAGCGGCGGACTGCCAGAGCAGTACTTC. Its translation: CASGGLPEQYF. This chain joins TRBV2 and TRBJ2-7, with D perhaps TRBD2 (5 bases). V shed 8 bases and J shed 7 bases, with 12 bases lying between them. CDR1 and CDR2 from the germline V gene are SNHLY and FYNNEI. The CDR3 totals 11 residues.